These 14 T cell receptor beta chains originate from one sample sequenced in a study of shared clonotypes between healthy human individuals. Method: immunoSEQ multiplex PCR; TCRdb's copy keeps in-frame clones and lacks some. Here the sample spans fewer than 400,000 clones, roughly 70% being singletons. The sample comprised memory CD4+ T cells sorted from blood. Subset denoted: CD45RA-negative fraction. The receptors stem from a man aged 25-40 years in good health.

The gene calls are TRBV5-1 and TRBJ2-3; no firm D call. The germline CDR1 and CDR2 sequences are SGHRS and YFSETQ. The CDR3 spans 16 residues. V lost 0 bases and J 2 bases, leaving 13 bases between the germline ends. The CDR3 DNA is TGCGCCAGCAGCTTGGATCTTGGGGATCTCACAGATACGCAGTATTTT. It encodes CASSLDLGDLTDTQYF. Based on the CDR3 plus reference TRBV5-1 and TRBJ2-3, the full variable domain is KAGVTQTPRYLIKTRGQQVTLSCSPISGHRSVSWYQQTPGQGLQFLFEYFSETQRNKGNFPGRFSGRQFSNSRSEMNVSTLELGDSALYLCASSLDLGDLTDTQYFGPGTRLTVL.

This clone was seen only a few times. The chain uses TRBV6-1 and TRBJ2-7; 7 bases are shared with TRBD2. The CDR3 length is 14 residues. The V gene end was trimmed by 4 bases and the J gene end by 4 bases; junction bases not matched to a gene: 7. Looked up from germline, CDR1 is MNHNS and CDR2 is SASEGT. CDR3: CASSASGIRYEQYF. The CDR3 DNA reads as TGTGCCAGCAGTGCGAGCGGGATTCGGTACGAGCAGTACTTC.

The chain combines TRBV2 with TRBJ1-4; the D gene is possibly TRBD1 (6 bases). The CDR3 consists of 13 residues. V lost 7 bases to trimming and J lost 5 bases, with 11 bases between them. Germline CDR1 reads SNHLY; CDR2 reads FYNNEI. The CDR3, as DNA: TGTGCCAGCAAGAACAGGGTAAATGAAAAACTGTTTTTT. This codes for CASKNRVNEKLFF.

The J gene is TRBJ1-3, the V gene TRBV2, with D tentatively TRBD1 (6 bases). The CDR3 runs 13 residues. The V gene's germline CDR1 is SNHLY and CDR2 FYNNEI. Trimming removed 5 bases at V and 2 bases at J, with 7 bases between. The CDR3 here is CASSTGPGNTIYF. The DNA for the CDR3 is TGTGCCAGCAGTACAGGGCCTGGAAACACCATATATTTT.

This chain links TRBV5-6 with TRBJ2-7; D not certain. The V end was cut by 4 bases, the J end by 12 bases, with 35 bases between. The CDR3 totals 18 residues. CDR1 is SGHDT and CDR2 is YYEEEE in the germline V gene. The CDR3 reads CASSAYLLESPLTVDLYF. The DNA of the CDR3 is TGTGCCAGCAGCGCCTACCTCTTGGAGTCACCACTCACTGTTGATCTGTACTTC.

V gene TRBV30 combines with J gene TRBJ1-4; the D gene is possibly TRBD1 (5 bases). The CDR3 totals 11 residues. Germline V gene data show CDR1 as GTSNPN and CDR2 as SVGIG (reference sequence). V was cut by 8 bases and J by 8 bases, with 12 bases left in between. The CDR3 DNA sequence: TGTGCCGCCGGGACTGAAGAAAAACTGTTTTTT. Translated, it gives CAAGTEEKLFF.

The genes are TRBV29-1 and TRBJ2-7, with TRBD2 as a possible D gene (6 bases). The CDR3 is 13 residues long. Trimming removed 4 bases from V and 2 bases from J, with 12 bases in between. In germline, CDR1 is SQVTM, CDR2 ANQGSEA. The CDR3 spells CSVGTSGAYEQYF. The CDR3 DNA reads TGCAGCGTTGGGACGTCGGGGGCCTACGAGCAGTACTTC.

The V gene is TRBV5-1, the J gene TRBJ1-2, with D maybe TRBD1 (5 bases). CDR1 is SGHRS, CDR2 YFSETQ, per germline. Between the trimmed V and J ends, which lost 0 bases and 6 bases, there was a span of 15 bases. The CDR3 has 15 residues. Here the CDR3 DNA reads TGCGCCAGCAGCTTGGAGGGGTCCCGACTGCATGGCTACACCTTC. Translated: CASSLEGSRLHGYTF.

The rearrangement uses TRBV7-2 and TRBJ2-3, with D tentatively TRBD2 (5 bases). CDR3 length: 16 residues. V was clipped by 2 bases and J by 2 bases, with 14 bases between them. Germline assignment: CDR1 SGHTA and CDR2 FQGNSA. Written as DNA, the CDR3 is TGTGCCAGCAGCTTACAAAGCGGAGCGCTCACAGATACGCAGTATTTT. This translates into CASSLQSGALTDTQYF.

The chain is built from TRBV5-1 and TRBJ2-1; the D gene is possibly TRBD2 (5 bases). This CDR3 has 15 residues. Germline lookup yields CDR1 SGHRS and CDR2 YFSETQ. Deletions cut 7 bases from V and 0 bases from J, with 14 bases between. In DNA, the CDR3 is TGCGCCAGCGCCTTGGGCGGGCTCTCCTACAATGAGCAGTTCTTC. Translating gives CASALGGLSYNEQFF. Supplemented by reference TRBV5-1 and TRBJ2-1, the full variable domain reads KAGVTQTPRYLIKTRGQQVTLSCSPISGHRSVSWYQQTPGQGLQFLFEYFSETQRNKGNFPGRFSGRQFSNSRSEMNVSTLELGDSALYLCASALGGLSYNEQFFGPGTRLTVL.

The V and J genes are TRBV11-3 and TRBJ2-1; D unclear. Trimming took off 6 bases at V and 8 bases at J, with 14 bases between the two ends. There are 13 residues in the CDR3. CDR1 is SGHNT and CDR2 is YENEEA in the germline V gene. CDR3 loop: CASSSRADYEQFF. Here the CDR3 DNA reads TGTGCCAGCAGTTCTCGAGCTGACTATGAGCAGTTCTTC.

This CDR3 reads CASSARTGKENTIYF. CDR3 nucleotides: TGTGCCAGCAGTGCCAGGACAGGGAAGGAAAACACCATATATTTT. This chain links TRBV2 with TRBJ1-3; 8 bases align to TRBD1. With V trimmed by 4 bases and J by 6 bases, 8 bases remained unmatched. The CDR3 totals 15 residues. CDR1 is SNHLY, CDR2 FYNNEI, per germline.

V is TRBV28 and J is TRBJ2-6, with a tentative D call TRBD2 (5 bases). The germline CDR1 and CDR2 sequences are MDHEN and SYDVKM. Trimming stripped 10 bases from V and 1 base from J, with 11 bases between. The CDR3 is 14 residues long. CDR3 amino acids: CATTRGSGANVLTF. CDR3 bases: TGTGCCACCACCCGGGGATCTGGGGCCAACGTCCTGACTTTC.

This clone came up many times. This chain links TRBV2 with TRBJ2-1, with no clear D. CDR1 and CDR2 (germline): SNHLY, FYNNEI. V dropped 0 bases and J dropped 5 bases, with 11 bases sitting between them. The CDR3 has 15 amino acids. DNA of the CDR3: TGTGCCAGCAGTGAAGCGCTTCCAGGTCACAATGAGCAGTTCTTC. Translation: CASSEALPGHNEQFF.